The 20 T cell receptor beta chains below come from one sample, sequenced in a study of long-term antiretroviral therapy in people with HIV. Running of the v3.0 immunoSEQ assay took place at survey level. Repertoires were generated with immunoSEQ multiplex PCR, while TCRdb's copy carries only in-frame clones and drops some. Among roughly 16,000 clones listed, about 80% were seen once. Sequences were derived from unsorted PBMCs, sampled 0.3 years before starting antiretroviral therapy. These receptors originate from a man aged 45 to 65 with HIV.

The chain is built from TRBV28 and TRBJ2-7, with 7 bases matching TRBD2. The trim removed 7 bases at V and 2 bases at J, leaving 5 bases unmatched. The germline gives CDR1 MDHEN, CDR2 SYDVKM. The CDR3 runs to 13 residues. The CDR3 DNA follows: TGTGCCAGCACCGGGACTACCACCTACGAGCAGTACTTC. Protein sequence: CASTGTTTYEQYF.

The CDR3 here is CASSYSGGDYGAQYF. As DNA, the CDR3 is TGTGCCAGCAGTTACTCTGGGGGCGACTACGGGGCGCAGTATTTT. V usage is TRBV6-6 and J usage is TRBJ2-3; a possible D gene is TRBD1 (6 bases). This CDR3 region has 15 residues. CDR1 is MNHNY and CDR2 is SVGAGI in the germline V gene (reference sequence). The V and J ends lost 0 bases and 10 bases respectively, with 17 bases between them.

This clone was counted a few times. The V and J genes are TRBV6-1 and TRBJ1-6, with unresolved D. The CDR3 extends over 14 amino acids. Germline V lookup: CDR1 MNHNS, CDR2 SASEGT. Trimming removed 2 bases at V and 10 bases at J, with 12 bases between. The CDR3 sequence: CASSEPGWESPLHF. CDR3 nucleotide sequence: TGTGCCAGCAGTGAACCGGGTTGGGAATCACCCCTCCACTTT.

In DNA, the CDR3 is TGTGCCAGCTCACCGAGGGGGGGCGATAGAAATGAGCAGTTCTTC. It yields the protein CASSPRGGDRNEQFF. The chain couples TRBV18 to TRBJ2-1, with TRBD2 as a possible D gene (7 bases). CDR3 length: 15 residues. Trimming took off 3 bases at V and 7 bases at J, with 16 bases between the two ends. The germline gives CDR1 KGHSH, CDR2 LQKENI.

The V and J genes are TRBV27 and TRBJ2-7; TRBD1 aligns across 10 bases. V lost 3 bases to trimming and J lost 4 bases; unmatched junction nucleotides: 6. The CDR3 is 15 residues long. Looked up from germline, CDR1 is MNHEY and CDR2 is SMNVEV (reference sequence). The CDR3 spells CASSFGDRGRYEQYF. The CDR3 DNA reads TGTGCCAGCAGTTTCGGGGACAGGGGAAGGTACGAGCAGTACTTC.

This sequence joins TRBV7-2 and TRBJ2-1; 11 positions agree with TRBD2. V lost 4 bases to trimming and J lost 0 bases; unmatched junction nucleotides: 8. Per the germline V gene, CDR1 is SGHTA and CDR2 is FQGNSA. CDR3 length equals 18 residues. CDR3 nucleotides: TGTGCCAGCAGCTCGGGGGTAGCGGGAGGGCCCTCCTACAATGAGCAGTTCTTC. This gives the protein CASSSGVAGGPSYNEQFF.

The chain is built from TRBV30 and TRBJ2-1; a weak D match, TRBD1 (5 bases). Trimming removed 1 base from V and 0 bases from J, with 13 bases in between. Germline CDR1 reads GTSNPN; CDR2 reads SVGIG (reference sequence). The CDR3 runs 16 residues. The CDR3 loop is CAWSGYGRVSYNEQFF. CDR3 nucleotides: TGTGCCTGGAGTGGATACGGCAGGGTCTCCTACAATGAGCAGTTCTTC.

The gene calls are TRBV5-6 and TRBJ1-6, with 10 bases fitting TRBD1. J was trimmed by 4 bases and V by 4 bases; bases with no gene match: 8. From germline, CDR1 is SGHDT and CDR2 YYEEEE. CDR3 length: 17 residues. The CDR3 region is CASSLGTGDFYNSPLHF. CDR3 DNA sequence: TGTGCCAGCAGCCTGGGGACAGGGGATTTTTATAATTCACCCCTCCACTTT.

This chain joins TRBV5-1 and TRBJ1-5; no clear D gene. The CDR3 extends over 14 amino acids. Trimming took off 0 bases at V and 6 bases at J, with 10 bases between the two ends. From germline, CDR1 is SGHRS and CDR2 YFSETQ. The CDR3: CASSLGDDLQPQHF. The CDR3 region has the DNA TGCGCCAGCAGCTTGGGGGATGACCTTCAGCCCCAGCATTTT.

The chain recombines TRBV6-1 with TRBJ2-2; D is possibly TRBD2 (6 bases). V was shortened by 2 bases and J by 6 bases, with 13 bases between the two germline ends. Germline assignment: CDR1 MNHNS and CDR2 SASEGT. This CDR3 has 15 residues. This CDR3 reads CASSEIGTVAGELFF. The CDR3 coding sequence is TGTGCCAGCAGTGAAATAGGGACTGTCGCCGGGGAGCTGTTTTTT.

The genes are TRBV11-1 and TRBJ2-7; TRBD1 or TRBD2 may be the D gene (5 bases each). The germline V and J ends were trimmed by 5 bases and 5 bases, with 25 bases remaining between them. The CDR3 contains 17 residues. In germline, CDR1 is SGHAT, CDR2 FQDESV (reference sequence). The CDR3 DNA reads as TGTGCCAGCAGCAACCGGGACGGCTCCCCTTCACGACACGAGCAGTACTTC. The encoded protein is CASSNRDGSPSRHEQYF.

The J gene is TRBJ2-6, the V gene TRBV11-2; D is unresolved. The CDR3 loop spans 15 amino acids. The V end was cut by 2 bases, the J end by 0 bases, with 5 bases between. The germline V gene has CDR1 SGHAT and CDR2 FQNNGV. The CDR3 sequence: CASSLRVSGANVLTF. In DNA, the CDR3 is TGTGCCAGCAGCTTACGGGTCTCTGGGGCCAACGTCCTGACTTTC.

The rearrangement uses TRBV28 and TRBJ1-2; D is ambiguous. CDR3 length: 16 residues. CDR1 MDHEN and CDR2 SYDVKM come from the germline V gene. Trimming removed 0 bases at V and 0 bases at J, with 11 bases between. The CDR3, as DNA: TGTGCCAGCAGTTTATGGACACCGAGGGCTAACTATGGCTACACCTTC. Translation gives CASSLWTPRANYGYTF.

This chain connects TRBV28 to TRBJ1-2; 8 bases map to TRBD1. The CDR3 runs to 12 residues. CDR1 is MDHEN and CDR2 is SYDVKM in the germline V gene. With 6 bases clipped from V and 7 bases from J, the junction kept 4 bases outside the gene matches. CDR3 residues: CASSGQGGGYTF. The CDR3 coding sequence is TGTGCCAGCAGCGGACAGGGCGGTGGCTACACCTTC.

The genes are TRBV6-1 and TRBJ2-5, with D unresolved. Trimming stripped 6 bases from V and 0 bases from J, with 11 bases between. The germline CDR1 and CDR2 sequences are MNHNS and SASEGT. The CDR3 loop spans 14 amino acids. CDR3: CASRRPRDQETQYF. For the CDR3, the DNA is TGTGCCAGCAGGAGGCCCCGGGACCAAGAGACCCAGTACTTC.

The V call is TRBV5-1, the J call TRBJ1-1; D uncertain. V was clipped by 2 bases and J by 1 base, with 6 bases between them. The CDR3 spans 13 residues. Germline CDR1 is SGHRS and CDR2 is YFSETQ. For the CDR3, the DNA is TGCGCCAGCAGCTTAGGCGGGAACACTGAAGCTTTCTTT. Protein product: CASSLGGNTEAFF.

The chain employs TRBV5-1 and TRBJ2-5, with TRBD2 matching 10 bases. Germline CDR1 and CDR2: SGHRS and YFSETQ. This CDR3 is built from 15 residues. With V trimmed by 3 bases and J by 4 bases, 6 bases remained unmatched. CDR3 in DNA: TGCGCCAGCAGCTCCCGCCTAGCGGGAGTAGAGACCCAGTACTTC. It is translated as CASSSRLAGVETQYF. Full variable domain (missing parts from reference TRBV5-1 and TRBJ2-5): KAGVTQTPRYLIKTRGQQVTLSCSPISGHRSVSWYQQTPGQGLQFLFEYFSETQRNKGNFPGRFSGRQFSNSRSEMNVSTLELGDSALYLCASSSRLAGVETQYFGPGTRLLVL.

The chain's CDR3 is CASSELGGNTEAFF. The CDR3 bases are TGTGCCAGCAGTGAATTAGGAGGGAACACTGAAGCTTTCTTT. The genes are TRBV25-1 and TRBJ1-1; unclear D gene. The germline V gene has CDR1 MGHDK and CDR2 SYGVNS. The length of the CDR3 is 14 residues. V dropped 1 base and J dropped 1 base, with 7 bases sitting between them.

This clone was picked up a small number of times. J is TRBJ1-3 and V is TRBV5-4; unclear D gene. The V end was cut by 4 bases, the J end by 8 bases, with 13 bases between. This CDR3 has 13 amino acids. Germline V CDR1 and CDR2: SGHNT, YYREEE (reference sequence). Here the CDR3 reads CASSRSGEDTIYF. CDR3 sequence (DNA): TGTGCCAGCAGCCGTTCTGGGGAGGACACCATATATTTT.

V is TRBV2 and J is TRBJ2-3, with D possibly matching TRBD1 (5 bases). V lost 3 bases and J 6 bases, leaving 16 bases between the germline ends. The CDR3 loop spans 15 amino acids. Germline V gene data show CDR1 as SNHLY and CDR2 as FYNNEI. CDR3 residues: CASSDGQGWTDTQYF. The CDR3 nucleotides are TGTGCCAGCAGTGACGGTCAGGGTTGGACGGATACGCAGTATTTT.